The entry that follows covers one TCR beta chain sequence. The sample originates from a study of early T cells in non-severe SARS-CoV-2 infection. Using its own MiXCR run on the 5' RACE reads, TCRdb lists one record per CDR3 protein. Here the sample spans about 72,000 distinct CDR3 sequences, roughly 9.1% being singletons. Trimming at V came to 6 bases and at J to 3 bases, leaving 9 bases not matched to a gene. This CDR3 is built from 15 residues. Germline CDR1 and CDR2: MNHEY and SVGAGI. Input material: whole blood. The TCR comes from an adult who was a healthcare worker with PCR-confirmed SARS-CoV-2 infection or an uninfected control (not recorded which). This chain uses TRBV6-5 with TRBJ2-7; 9 bases map to TRBD2. The DNA of the CDR3 is TGTGCCAGCAGCCGAAGAGCGGGGGGCTACTACGAGCAGTACTTC. Its protein is CASSRRAGGYYEQYF.